This T cell receptor beta chain emerged from a study of T cell responses to AZD1222 COVID-19 vaccine. Points on this clone: Its antigen is not identified. An end of the junction does not agree with germline; a read error may underlie this.

Overall study results and limits: Without day 14 samples, only post-peak T cell repertoires were studied. Per reports, nearly half of all spike-specific TCRs target regions that are unmutated in variants. Clonal diversity was possibly underestimated, and white British individuals and females predominated among donors. The span of vaccine-associated CD4 TCRs extended across spike, with dominance at 160-218 and 743-854.

The CDR3 sequence is 17 residues long. Germline V gene data show CDR1 as LNHDA and CDR2 as SQIVND (reference sequence). Profiled with immunoSEQ multiplex PCR; TCRdb holds only in-frame clones, not every one. Of more than 70,000 clones detected, 87% appear once; the ten largest clones hold less than 1.6%. The sequence came from an adult in good health. This sample comprised peripheral blood, obtained on day 0 of AZD1222 vaccination. The chain employs TRBV19 and TRBJ1-5, with 7 bases identical to TRBD1. The CDR3 loop is CASSRGGDSYSNQPQHF. CDR3 DNA sequence: TGTGCCAGCAGTAGGGGGGGGGACAGTTATAGCAATCAGCCCCAGCATTTT.